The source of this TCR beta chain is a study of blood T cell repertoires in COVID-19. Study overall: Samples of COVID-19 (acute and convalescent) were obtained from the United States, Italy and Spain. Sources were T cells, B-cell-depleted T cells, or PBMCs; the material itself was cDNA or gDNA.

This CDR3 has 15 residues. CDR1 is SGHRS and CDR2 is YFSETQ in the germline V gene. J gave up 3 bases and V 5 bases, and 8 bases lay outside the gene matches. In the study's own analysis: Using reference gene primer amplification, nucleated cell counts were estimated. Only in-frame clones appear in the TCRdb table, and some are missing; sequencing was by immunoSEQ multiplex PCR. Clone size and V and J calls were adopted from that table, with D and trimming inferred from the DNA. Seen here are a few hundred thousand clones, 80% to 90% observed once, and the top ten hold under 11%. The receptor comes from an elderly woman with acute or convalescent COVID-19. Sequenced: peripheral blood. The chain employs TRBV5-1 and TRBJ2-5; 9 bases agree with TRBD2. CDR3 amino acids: CASSSLSGGEETQYF. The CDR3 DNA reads TGCGCCAGCAGTTCCCTTAGCGGGGGTGAAGAGACCCAGTACTTC.